The clone carrying this T cell receptor beta chain was recorded once. The CDR3 is 14 residues long. Germline lookup yields CDR1 SGDLS and CDR2 YYNGEE. Trimming took 3 bases from V and 6 from J, leaving 12 bases between them. The record originates from a study of blood T cell repertoires in COVID-19. Overall study: Acute and convalescent COVID-19 samples came from the United States, Italy and Spain. T cells, B-cell-depleted T cells, or PBMCs provided the cDNA or gDNA that served as material.

How the authors handled the data: Amplifying reference gene primers gave estimates of nucleated cell counts. Profiling relied on immunoSEQ multiplex PCR, and the TCRdb table lists in-frame clones only, not all of them. V and J calls and clone size are given by that table; D and trimming were obtained from the DNA. The table has about 60,000 clones, around 90% seen once. Input material: peripheral blood. The TCR originated in a human donor with acute or convalescent COVID-19. The donor label of this sample is uncertain. The gene calls are TRBV9 and TRBJ1-4, with D unclear. CDR3 coding DNA: TGTGCCAGCAGCGCCGGGTGGGAGGATGAAAAACTGTTTTTT. Residues: CASSAGWEDEKLFF.